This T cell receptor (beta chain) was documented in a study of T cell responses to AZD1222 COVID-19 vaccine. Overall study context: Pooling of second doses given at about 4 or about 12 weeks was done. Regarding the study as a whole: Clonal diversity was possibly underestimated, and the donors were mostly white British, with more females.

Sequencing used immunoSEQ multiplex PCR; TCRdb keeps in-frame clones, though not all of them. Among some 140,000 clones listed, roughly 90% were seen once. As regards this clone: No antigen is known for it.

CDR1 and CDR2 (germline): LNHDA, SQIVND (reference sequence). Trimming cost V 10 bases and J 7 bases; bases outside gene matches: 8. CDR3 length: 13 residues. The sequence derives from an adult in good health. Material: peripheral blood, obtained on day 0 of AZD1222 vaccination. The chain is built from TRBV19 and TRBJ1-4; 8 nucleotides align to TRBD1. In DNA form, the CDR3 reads TGTGCCACCCAAAGGACAGGGAGTGAAAAACTGTTTTTT. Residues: CATQRTGSEKLFF.